The sample holds one count of the clone carrying this TCR beta chain. This table comes from immunoSEQ multiplex PCR, and its TCRdb copy is limited to in-frame clones, with some not included. The sample contains about 85,000 clones, around 88% of which appear only once. This record belongs to a study of radiotherapy plus CTLA-4 blockade in lung cancer. This CDR3 has 14 amino acids. Trimming stripped 7 bases from V and 2 bases from J, with 17 bases between. Germline CDR1 is SQVTM and CDR2 is ANQGSEA. Focal radiation was given together with CTLA-4 blockade (ipilimumab) to patients with chemo-refractory metastatic non-small-cell lung cancer.

The TCR comes from a human donor with non-small cell lung cancer who had a partial response to radiotherapy plus ipilimumab. Sequences were derived from peripheral blood, sampled from a patient treated with radiotherapy plus ipilimumab. This chain links TRBV29-1 with TRBJ1-1, with D possibly TRBD1 on 6 matching bases. DNA for the CDR3: TGCAGCGCAGCGCGAGGGACACTTAACACTGAAGCTTTCTTT. This sequence encodes CSAARGTLNTEAFF.